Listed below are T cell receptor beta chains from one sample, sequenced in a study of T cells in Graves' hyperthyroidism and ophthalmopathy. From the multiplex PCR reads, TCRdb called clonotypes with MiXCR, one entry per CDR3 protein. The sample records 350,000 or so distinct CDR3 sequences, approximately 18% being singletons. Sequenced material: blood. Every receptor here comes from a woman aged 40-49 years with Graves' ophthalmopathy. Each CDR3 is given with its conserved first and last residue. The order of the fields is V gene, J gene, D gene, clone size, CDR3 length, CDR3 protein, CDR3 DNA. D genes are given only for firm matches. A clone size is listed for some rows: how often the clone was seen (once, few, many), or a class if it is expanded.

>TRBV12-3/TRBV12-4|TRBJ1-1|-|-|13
CASSRYRNTEAYF
TGTGCCAGCAGTCGATACAGGAACACTGAAGCTTACTTT
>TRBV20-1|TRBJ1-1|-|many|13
CSATTDSNTEAFF
TGCAGTGCTACGACTGATTCGAACACTGAAGCTTTCTTT
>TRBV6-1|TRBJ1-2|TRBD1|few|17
CASSEAKGGLSNYGYTF
TGTGCCAGCAGTGAAGCGAAAGGGGGCCTCTCGAACTATGGCTACACCTTC
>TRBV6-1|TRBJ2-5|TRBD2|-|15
CASSEASGRVETQYF
TGTGCCAGCAGTGAGGCTAGCGGGAGAGTGGAGACCCAGTACTTC
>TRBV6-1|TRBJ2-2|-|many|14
CASRPSGSTGELFF
TGTGCCAGCAGACCAAGCGGAAGCACCGGGGAGCTGTTTTTT
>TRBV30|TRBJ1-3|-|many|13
CAWTRLSGNTIYF
TGTGCCTGGACACGGTTGTCCGGAAACACCATATATTTT
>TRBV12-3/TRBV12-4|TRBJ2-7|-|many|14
CASRLGHQSYEQYF
TGTGCCAGCCGGCTGGGACATCAATCCTACGAGCAGTACTTC
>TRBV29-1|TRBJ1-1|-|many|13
CSMSDGSTNEAFF
TGCAGCATGTCCGATGGGAGTACCAATGAAGCTTTCTTT
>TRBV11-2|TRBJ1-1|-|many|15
CASSLDFGRSTEAFF
TGTGCCAGCAGCTTAGATTTCGGTCGAAGCACTGAAGCTTTCTTT
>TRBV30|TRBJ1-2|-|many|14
CAWSDRPTFGGYTF
TGTGCCTGGAGTGATCGACCGACCTTTGGCGGCTACACCTTC
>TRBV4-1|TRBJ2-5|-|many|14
CASSHRDSQETQYF
TGCGCCAGCAGCCACAGAGACAGCCAAGAGACCCAGTACTTC
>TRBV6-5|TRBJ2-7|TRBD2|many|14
CASSYQREVNEQYF
TGTGCCAGCAGTTATCAGCGGGAGGTAAACGAGCAGTACTTC
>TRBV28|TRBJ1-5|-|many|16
CASSYRVSGENQPQHF
TGTGCCAGCAGTTATAGGGTTTCGGGTGAAAATCAGCCCCAGCATTTT
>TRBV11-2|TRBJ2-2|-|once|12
CASSPAGGELFF
TGTGCCAGCAGCCCCGCCGGGGGGGAGCTGTTTTTT
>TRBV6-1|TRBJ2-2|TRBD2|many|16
CASSPKSGSWTGELFF
TGTGCCAGCAGCCCCAAGAGCGGGAGTTGGACCGGGGAGCTGTTTTTT
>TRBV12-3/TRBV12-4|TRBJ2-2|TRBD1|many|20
CASSFRAPGQGALNTGELFF
TGTGCCAGCAGTTTCCGGGCCCCGGGACAGGGGGCTCTGAACACCGGGGAGCTGTTTTTT
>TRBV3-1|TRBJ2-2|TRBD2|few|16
CASSQDVSGIVGELFF
TGTGCCAGCAGCCAAGATGTCAGCGGGATAGTCGGGGAGCTGTTTTTT
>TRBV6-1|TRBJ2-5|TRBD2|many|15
CASRAGTSSRETQYF
TGTGCCAGCAGAGCCGGGACTAGCAGCCGGGAGACCCAGTACTTC
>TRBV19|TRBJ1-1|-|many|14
CASSPQTVNTEAFF
TGTGCCAGTAGTCCACAGACGGTGAACACTGAAGCTTTCTTT
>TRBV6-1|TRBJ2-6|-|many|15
CASSRANSGANVLTF
TGTGCCAGCAGCCGTGCAAACTCTGGGGCCAACGTCCTGACTTTC
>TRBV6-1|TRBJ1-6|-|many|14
CASIPNGERSPLHF
TGTGCCAGCATCCCAAACGGGGAAAGATCACCCCTCCACTTT
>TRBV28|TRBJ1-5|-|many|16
CASSLGRGFGNQPQHF
TGTGCCAGCAGTTTAGGGAGGGGGTTTGGCAATCAGCCCCAGCATTTT
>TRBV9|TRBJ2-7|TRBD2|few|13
CASSVRGGSEQYF
TGTGCCAGCAGCGTCCGGGGGGGATCCGAGCAGTACTTC
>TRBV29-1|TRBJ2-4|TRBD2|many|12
CSVGTSGSIQYF
TGCAGCGTGGGGACTAGCGGGAGTATTCAGTACTTC
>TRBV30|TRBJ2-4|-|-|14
CAWSVIELPNIQYF
TGTGCCTGGAGTGTAATCGAGTTGCCAAACATTCAGTACTTC
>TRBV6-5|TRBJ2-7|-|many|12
CASSLQGDEQYF
TGTGCCAGCAGTTTACAGGGCGACGAGCAGTACTTC
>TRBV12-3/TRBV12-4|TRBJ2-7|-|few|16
CAISLGVGGGSYEQYF
TGTGCCATCAGTTTAGGTGTAGGAGGGGGCTCCTACGAGCAGTACTTC
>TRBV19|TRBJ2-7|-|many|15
CASRQTGRGGYEQYF
TGTGCCAGTCGTCAGACAGGGCGCGGGGGCTACGAGCAGTACTTC
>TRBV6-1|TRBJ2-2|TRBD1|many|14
CASKRTGTTGELFF
TGTGCCAGCAAACGGACAGGGACCACCGGGGAGCTGTTTTTT
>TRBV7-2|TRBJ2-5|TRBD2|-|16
CASSLVELAGLETQYF
TGTGCCAGCAGCTTAGTGGAGCTAGCGGGGTTAGAGACCCAGTACTTC
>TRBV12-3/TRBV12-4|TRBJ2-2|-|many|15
CASSSTRGPTGELFF
TGTGCCAGCAGTTCGACCAGGGGTCCCACCGGGGAGCTGTTTTTT
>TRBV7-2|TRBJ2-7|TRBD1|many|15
CASSYYRQGGYEQYF
TGTGCCAGCAGCTACTACAGACAGGGGGGCTACGAGCAGTACTTC
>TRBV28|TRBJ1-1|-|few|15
CASSSNGILNTEAFF
TGTGCCAGCAGTTCCAACGGTATTTTGAACACTGAAGCTTTCTTT
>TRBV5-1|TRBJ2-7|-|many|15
CASSLDTDLSYEQYF
TGCGCCAGCAGCTTGGACACGGATCTTTCCTACGAGCAGTACTTC
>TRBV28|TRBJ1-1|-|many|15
CASSLLRSMNTEAFF
TGTGCCAGCAGTTTGTTGAGGTCAATGAACACTGAAGCTTTCTTT
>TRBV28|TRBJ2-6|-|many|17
CASSLRGLETGANVLTF
TGTGCCAGCAGTTTACGGGGGTTGGAAACTGGGGCCAACGTCCTGACTTTC
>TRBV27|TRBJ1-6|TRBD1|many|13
CASSFREDRGLHF
TGTGCCAGCAGTTTTAGAGAGGACAGGGGCCTCCACTTT
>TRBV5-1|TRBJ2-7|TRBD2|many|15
CASNPAGAVSYEQYF
TGCGCCAGCAACCCAGCGGGAGCGGTCTCCTACGAGCAGTACTTC
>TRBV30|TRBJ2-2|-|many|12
CAWSAGSGELFF
TGTGCCTGGAGTGCGGGGTCCGGGGAGCTGTTTTTT
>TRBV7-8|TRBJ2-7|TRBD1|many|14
CASSPARGPYEQYF
TGTGCCAGCAGCCCAGCCAGGGGGCCCTACGAGCAGTACTTC
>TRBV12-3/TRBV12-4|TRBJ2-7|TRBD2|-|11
CASTRTREQYF
TGTGCCAGCACCCGGACTAGGGAGCAGTACTTC
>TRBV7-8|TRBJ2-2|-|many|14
CASSLKRVGGELFF
TGTGCCAGCAGCTTGAAGAGGGTTGGCGGGGAGCTGTTTTTT
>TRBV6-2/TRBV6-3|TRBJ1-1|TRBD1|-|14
CASSGGQGNTEAFF
TGTGCCAGCAGTGGAGGACAGGGTAACACTGAAGCTTTCTTT
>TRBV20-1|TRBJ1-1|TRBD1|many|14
CSAQGGQANTEAFF
TGCAGTGCCCAAGGGGGACAGGCGAACACTGAAGCTTTCTTT
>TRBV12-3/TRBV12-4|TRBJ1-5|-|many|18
CASSFKVGAANSNQPQHF
TGTGCCAGCAGTTTTAAAGTGGGCGCGGCTAATAGCAATCAGCCCCAGCATTTT
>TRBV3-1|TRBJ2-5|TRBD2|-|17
CASSQGNSGRALETQYF
TGTGCCAGCAGCCAAGGCAATAGCGGGAGGGCCCTAGAGACCCAGTACTTC
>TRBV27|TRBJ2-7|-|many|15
CASSLGLVGYYEQYF
TGTGCCAGCAGTTTAGGGCTAGTTGGGTACTACGAGCAGTACTTC
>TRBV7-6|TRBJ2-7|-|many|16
CASSSAPGGQGNEQYF
TGTGCCAGCAGCTCCGCTCCCGGCGGGCAGGGAAACGAGCAGTACTTC
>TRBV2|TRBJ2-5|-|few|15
CASSEAYDGQETQYF
TGTGCCAGCAGTGAAGCGTATGACGGCCAAGAGACCCAGTACTTC
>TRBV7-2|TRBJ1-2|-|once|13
CASSLKYRDGYTF
TGTGCCAGCAGCCTAAAATACAGGGATGGCTACACCTTC
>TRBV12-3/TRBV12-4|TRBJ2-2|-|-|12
CASSHVGGELFF
TGTGCCAGCAGCCACGTCGGCGGGGAGCTGTTTTTT